This TCR beta chain was recovered during a study of regulatory T cells in long-lasting Graves disease. Deletions cut 10 bases from V and 0 bases from J, with 10 bases between. CDR3 length: 14 residues. CDR1 and CDR2 (germline): KGHSH, LQKENI. General study points: Among persistent patients, a larger number of public clonotypes were shared (about 3,000) than among newly diagnosed patients (about 1,000). Persistent Graves' patients showed a TCR diversity that was lower than that of newly diagnosed ones.

With regard to this clonotype: The target antigen is unknown.

With iRepertoire HTBI primers and Arm-PCR of CDR3 regions, TCR beta libraries were built. MiXCR was run by TCRdb on the multiplex PCR reads, yielding one entry per CDR3 protein. The top ten hold roughly 15% of the sample, which has 350,000 to 500,000 distinct CDR3 sequences, 12% to 15% seen once. As to time point: newly diagnosed GD, antithyroid drugs for less than 3 months. Researchers made the TCR library from RNA that was extracted from PBMCs. The same data also went into a second study, on T cells in Graves' hyperthyroidism and ophthalmopathy. From that report: First-round RT-PCR of the TCR CDR3 relied on the HTBI primer set.

This specimen consisted of peripheral blood mononuclear cells (PBMCs), obtained at new diagnosis, from a patient treated with antithyroid drugs. V gene TRBV18 combines with J gene TRBJ2-6, with D tentatively TRBD1 (6 bases). This receptor was identified in a woman aged 45-65 years with Graves disease. The CDR3 DNA follows: TGTGCCAACACGGACAGCTCTGGGGCCAACGTCCTGACTTTC. This codes for CANTDSSGANVLTF.